Below, one TCR beta chain is given with its context. The antigen remains unidentified. The CDR3 loop spans 14 amino acids. Germline loops: CDR1 GTSNPN, CDR2 SVGIG (reference sequence). These data come from a study of CD8 T cells in cerebrospinal fluid in Alzheimer's disease. At the level of the study: Two single-cell methods, plate-based nested PCR and droplet-based sequencing, assessed CSF clonal expansion.

Confirmation of patient neurodegeneration relied on biomarkers such as neurofilament, amyloid-beta and tau. TCRdb reworked the 10x single-cell sequencing reads into one entry per CDR3 protein, no DNA. Across some 1,100 distinct CDR3 sequences, the top ten clones capture roughly 17% of the sample. Study-wide points: EBV-specific clones were neither the most expanded nor enriched in Alzheimer's patients.

The origin of this receptor is a human donor with Parkinson's disease. The rearrangement links TRBV30 to TRBJ1-5; without DNA, the TCRdb call of TRBD1 cannot be checked. Sequencing used cerebrospinal fluid. The CDR3 reads CAWSKVLPGQPQHF.